Listed here are 5 T cell receptor beta chains from one sample, sequenced in a study of metastatic and nonmetastatic thyroid tumors (TCRdb year 2020). The receptor library was made with PCR. The data were produced on an Illumina HiSeq 4000. The public reads were run again by TCRdb, first through fastp at Q25 and then through MiXCR, and only productive beta chains were kept. In all, the sample holds approximately 70,000 clones, and more than 15% of those were seen once. About 13% of the sample belongs to the ten largest clones. None of the patients had been given any treatment before thyroid surgery. The sequenced material came from blood. The origin of the receptors is a female donor with papillary thyroid cancer or a benign thyroid nodule (not recorded which). Some clones in this sample may be carry-over from other donors' samples.

The chain has TRBV6-1 and TRBJ1-1; possible D gene TRBD1, 6 bases. The germline CDR1 and CDR2 sequences are MNHNS and SASEGT. Trimming took 5 bases from V and 1 from J, leaving 14 bases between them. The CDR3 totals 15 residues. The CDR3 bases are TGTGCCAGCAGTCCCAGGGGAAAGGAGAACACTGAAGCTTTCTTT. It codes for CASSPRGKENTEAFF.

This clone was observed a handful of times. V is TRBV19 and J is TRBJ2-1; D remains ambiguous. V shed 4 bases and J shed 2 bases, with 6 bases lying between them. The CDR3 sequence is 13 residues long. Germline values: CDR1 LNHDA, CDR2 SQIVND (reference sequence). In DNA, the CDR3 is TGTGCCAGTAGTACGAGTGCCTACAATGAGCAGTTCTTC. It specifies CASSTSAYNEQFF. The entire variable domain, with the rest obtained from reference TRBV19 and TRBJ2-1, is as follows: DGGITQSPKYLFRKEGQNVTLSCEQNLNHDAMYWYRQDPGQGLRLIYYSQIVNDFQKGDIAEGYSVSREKKESFPLTVTSAQKNPTAFYLCASSTSAYNEQFFGPGTRLTVL.

This chain's CDR3 is CASSLAQFAFF. The CDR3, as DNA: TGTGCCAGCAGTTTAGCGCAGTTTGCGTTCTTC. The chain combines TRBV12-3 or TRBV12-4 with TRBJ2-1; D unresolved. The CDR3 runs to 11 residues. V was shortened by 0 bases and J by 15 bases, with 9 bases between the two germline ends.

In this sample, this clone turned up a few times. The CDR3 here is CASSDRLSYDHYF. The CDR3 DNA is TGTGCCAGCAGTGACAGGCTCTCCTACGATCATTACTTC. J is TRBJ2-7 and V is TRBV6-1; no definite D call. The germline V gene has CDR1 MNHNS and CDR2 SASEGT. The CDR3 consists of 13 residues. The V end lost 3 bases, the J end lost 13 bases, and 19 bases lay between the germline ends.

The chain uses TRBV11-2 and TRBJ2-1; 10 nucleotides match TRBD2. The CDR3 covers 14 residues. Germline assignment: CDR1 SGHAT and CDR2 FQNNGV. V lost 8 bases to trimming and J lost 2 bases; unmatched junction nucleotides: 3. This chain's CDR3 is CASSTSGTYNEQFF. The CDR3 DNA is TGTGCCAGCTCTACTAGCGGGACCTACAATGAGCAGTTCTTC. The whole variable domain, remainder taken from reference TRBV11-2 and TRBJ2-1, is EAGVAQSPRYKIIEKRQSVAFWCNPISGHATLYWYQQILGQGPKLLIQFQNNGVVDDSQLPKDRFSAERLKGVDSTLKIQPAKLEDSAVYLCASSTSGTYNEQFFGPGTRLTVL.